These T cell receptor beta chains were read from a single sample in a study of breast tumors, draining lymph nodes, adjacent tissues. TCRdb re-called the multiplex PCR reads through MiXCR, storing one row per CDR3 protein. The sample has 250,000 or so distinct CDR3 sequences; roughly 31% are singletons. The material sequenced was axillary lymph node tissue. The origin of the receptors is a female donor with breast cancer. Some clones in this sample may be carry-over from other donors' samples. Both conserved end residues are part of each CDR3. A D gene is named only where the DNA matches it firmly. Size is omitted from some rows. Given values are once, few, many or a class for expanded clones.

CDR3	DNA	length	J	V	D	size
CATFREYSPLHF	TGTGCTACTTTCAGGGAATATTCACCCCTCCACTTT	12	TRBJ1-6	TRBV25-1	.	.
CATSVETGELFF	TGTGCCACCTCAGTCGAAACCGGGGAGCTGTTTTTT	12	TRBJ2-2	TRBV15	.	many
CASSFPRTSGEPFF	TGTGCCAGCAGCTTCCCCCGGACTTCCGGGGAGCCGTTTTTT	14	TRBJ2-2	TRBV7-9	.	.
CASSPLGLAKNIQYF	TGTGCCAGCAGCCCCCTTGGGCTAGCCAAAAACATTCAGTACTTC	15	TRBJ2-4	TRBV7-9	.	.
CSARKPGINTDTQYF	TGCAGTGCTAGAAAGCCGGGAATCAACACAGATACGCAGTATTTT	15	TRBJ2-3	TRBV20-1	.	many
CASNRTPLTDTIYF	TGTGCCAGCAATCGGACCCCTTTAACAGACACCATATATTTT	14	TRBJ1-3	TRBV28	.	.
CASSLTSDYEQYF	TGTGCCAGCAGTTTAACTAGCGACTACGAGCAGTACTTC	13	TRBJ2-7	TRBV12-3/TRBV12-4	TRBD2	many
CAWSGPRGDQPQHF	TGTGCCTGGAGTGGACCGAGGGGTGATCAGCCCCAGCATTTT	14	TRBJ1-5	TRBV30	.	.
CASSGGGSTDTQYF	TGTGCCTCTTCTGGGGGGGGTAGCACAGATACGCAGTATTTT	14	TRBJ2-3	TRBV19	TRBD2	.
CSVAFQSWYNEQFF	TGCAGCGTTGCTTTCCAAAGCTGGTACAATGAGCAGTTCTTC	14	TRBJ2-1	TRBV29-1	.	many
CASSLGWERTYNEQFF	TGTGCCAGCAGCTTAGGCTGGGAGAGGACCTACAATGAGCAGTTCTTC	16	TRBJ2-1	TRBV7-6	.	many
CSAEDGALTGTQYF	TGCAGCGCTGAAGATGGGGCGTTAACTGGGACCCAGTACTTC	14	TRBJ2-5	TRBV29-1	.	many
CASSLGPRGRVQETQYF	TGTGCCAGCAGCTTAGGCCCGCGGGGGCGGGTACAAGAGACCCAGTACTTC	17	TRBJ2-5	TRBV13	.	many
CASSGGVLAGGVYNEQFF	TGTGCCAGCAGTGGAGGTGTGCTAGCGGGAGGTGTTTACAATGAGCAGTTCTTC	18	TRBJ2-1	TRBV2	TRBD2	many
CAISVRSGSSNEQYF	TGTGCCATCAGTGTTCGCAGCGGGAGTTCTAACGAGCAGTACTTC	15	TRBJ2-7	TRBV10-3	TRBD2	.
CASSPRTDYSPLHF	TGTGCCAGTAGTCCGCGGACAGACTATTCACCCCTCCACTTT	14	TRBJ1-6	TRBV19	.	many
CASSPRQTTSYEQYF	TGCGCCAGCAGCCCCAGACAAACCACCTCCTACGAGCAGTACTTC	15	TRBJ2-7	TRBV5-1	.	many
CASSLQGAGGELFF	TGTGCCAGCAGTTTACAGGGGGCTGGTGGGGAGCTGTTTTTT	14	TRBJ2-2	TRBV27	TRBD1	.
CASSEGVQGSTDTQYF	TGTGCCAGCAGTGAAGGTGTGCAGGGTAGCACAGATACGCAGTATTTT	16	TRBJ2-3	TRBV2	.	many
CSARGQGGETQHF	TGCAGTGCTAGGGGGCAGGGAGGGGAGACCCAGCATTTT	13	TRBJ1-5	TRBV20-1	.	.
CASSPGIFSTDTQCF	TGTGCCAGCAGCCCCGGGATCTTTAGCACAGATACGCAGTGTTTT	15	TRBJ2-3	TRBV3-1	.	.
CATSRRTSPGELFF	TGTGCCACCAGCAGACGTACTAGCCCCGGGGAGCTGTTTTTT	14	TRBJ2-2	TRBV15	.	many
CASSPSGGGNQPQHF	TGTGCCAGCTCACCATCCGGGGGAGGGAATCAGCCCCAGCATTTT	15	TRBJ1-5	TRBV18	.	.
CASRGVGGEKLFF	TGTGCCAGCAGGGGGGTAGGAGGTGAAAAACTGTTTTTT	13	TRBJ1-4	TRBV12-3/TRBV12-4	.	many
CASSLMGSSYDEQFF	TGCGCCAGCAGCTTGATGGGAAGCTCCTACGATGAGCAGTTCTTC	15	TRBJ2-1	TRBV5-1	.	.
CASSQQGPSNQPQHF	TGTGCCAGCTCACAACAGGGCCCTAGCAATCAGCCCCAGCATTTT	15	TRBJ1-5	TRBV18	.	few
CASSTPGTGTPAAQYF	TGTGCCAGCTCCACCCCCGGGACGGGTACACCCGCGGCGCAGTATTTT	16	TRBJ2-3	TRBV19	.	many
CASSRRLEQGLFNSPPHF	TGTGCCAGCAGCCGGCGCTTGGAACAGGGGCTTTTCAATTCACCCCCCCACTTT	18	TRBJ1-6	TRBV5-8	TRBD1	.
CASRNRPGADATNEKLFF	TGTGCCAGCAGAAATCGGCCGGGGGCCGATGCAACTAATGAAAAACTGTTTTTT	18	TRBJ1-4	TRBV11-3	.	many
CSAYAQEKETQYF	TGCAGTGCTTACGCACAGGAAAAAGAGACCCAGTACTTC	13	TRBJ2-5	TRBV20-1	.	few
CAGSFANEQFF	TGTGCCGGCAGCTTCGCCAATGAGCAGTTCTTC	11	TRBJ2-1	TRBV7-9	.	many
CASGDRDRGLRQYF	TGTGCCAGCGGTGACCGGGACAGGGGGCTGAGACAGTACTTC	14	TRBJ2-7	TRBV28	TRBD1	.
CASSGGARGLAGGYPRPQETQYF	TGTGCCAGCAGTGGGGGGGCGAGGGGACTAGCGGGGGGATACCCGAGGCCCCAAGAGACCCAGTACTTC	23	TRBJ2-5	TRBV25-1	TRBD2	.